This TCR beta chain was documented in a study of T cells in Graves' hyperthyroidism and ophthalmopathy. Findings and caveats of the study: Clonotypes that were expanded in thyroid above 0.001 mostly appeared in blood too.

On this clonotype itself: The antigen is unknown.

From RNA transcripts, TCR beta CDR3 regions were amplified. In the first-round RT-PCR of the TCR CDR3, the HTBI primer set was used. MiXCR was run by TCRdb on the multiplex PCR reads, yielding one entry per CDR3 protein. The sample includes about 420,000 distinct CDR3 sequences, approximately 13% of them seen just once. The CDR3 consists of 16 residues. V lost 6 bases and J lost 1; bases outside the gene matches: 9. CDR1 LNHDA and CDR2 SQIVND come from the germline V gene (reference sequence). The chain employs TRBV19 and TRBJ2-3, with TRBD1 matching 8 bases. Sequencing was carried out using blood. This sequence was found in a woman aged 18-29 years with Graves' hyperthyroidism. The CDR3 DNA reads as TGTGCCAGTAGGGGAACAGGGGGTGTGGGCACAGATACGCAGTATTTT. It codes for CASRGTGGVGTDTQYF.